This T cell receptor (beta chain) was profiled in a study of T cells in Graves' hyperthyroidism and ophthalmopathy. The TCR beta CDR3 regions underwent amplification using RNA transcripts as the source. HTBI primers were used for first-round RT-PCR of the TCR CDR3. MiXCR, run by TCRdb on the multiplex PCR reads, gives a single entry per CDR3 protein. In the table there are approximately 620,000 distinct CDR3 sequences, more than 15% of which are singletons. The CDR3 loop spans 17 amino acids. Germline trimming cut 6 bases from V and 4 bases from J; bases unmatched to any gene: 17. CDR1 is MNHEY, CDR2 SMNVEV, per germline (reference sequence).

The chain couples TRBV27 to TRBJ1-1; 7 nucleotides agree with TRBD1. The sequenced material came from blood. The sequence came from a middle-aged woman with Graves' ophthalmopathy. CDR3 in DNA: TGTGCCAGCAGGCTAACCGCGACAGGGTATATGGTCACTGAAGCTTTCTTT. As protein: CASRLTATGYMVTEAFF.